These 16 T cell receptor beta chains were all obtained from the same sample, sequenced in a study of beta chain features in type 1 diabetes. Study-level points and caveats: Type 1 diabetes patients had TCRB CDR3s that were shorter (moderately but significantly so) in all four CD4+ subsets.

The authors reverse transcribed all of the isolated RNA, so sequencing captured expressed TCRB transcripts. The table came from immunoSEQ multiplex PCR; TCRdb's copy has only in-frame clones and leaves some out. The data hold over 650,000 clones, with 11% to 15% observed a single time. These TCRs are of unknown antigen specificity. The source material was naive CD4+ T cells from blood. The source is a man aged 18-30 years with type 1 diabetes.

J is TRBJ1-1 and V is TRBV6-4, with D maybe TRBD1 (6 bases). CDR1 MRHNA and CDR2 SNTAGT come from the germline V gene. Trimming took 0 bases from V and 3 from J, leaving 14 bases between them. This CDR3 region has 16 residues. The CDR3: CASSDSPGVSYTEAFF. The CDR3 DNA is TGTGCCAGCAGTGACTCCCCAGGGGTTTCATACACTGAAGCTTTCTTT.

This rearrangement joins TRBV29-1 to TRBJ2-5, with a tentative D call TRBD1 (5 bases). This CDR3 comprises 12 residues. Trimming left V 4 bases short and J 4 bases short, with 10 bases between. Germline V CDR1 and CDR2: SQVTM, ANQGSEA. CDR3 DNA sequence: TGCAGCGTTGGGGCAGGGATAGAGACCCAGTACTTC. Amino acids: CSVGAGIETQYF.

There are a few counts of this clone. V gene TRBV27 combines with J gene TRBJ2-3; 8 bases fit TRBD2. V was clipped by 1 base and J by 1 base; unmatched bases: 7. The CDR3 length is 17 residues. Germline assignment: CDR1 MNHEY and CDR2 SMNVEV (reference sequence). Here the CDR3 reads CASSLLGLARGTDTQYF. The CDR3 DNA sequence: TGTGCCAGCAGTTTATTAGGACTAGCTAGAGGCACAGATACGCAGTATTTT.

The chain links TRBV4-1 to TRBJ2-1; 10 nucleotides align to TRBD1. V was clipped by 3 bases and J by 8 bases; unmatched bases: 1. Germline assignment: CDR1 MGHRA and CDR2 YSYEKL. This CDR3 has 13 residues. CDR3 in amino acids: CASSQGTGDEQFF. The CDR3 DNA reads TGCGCCAGCAGCCAGGGGACAGGGGATGAGCAGTTCTTC.

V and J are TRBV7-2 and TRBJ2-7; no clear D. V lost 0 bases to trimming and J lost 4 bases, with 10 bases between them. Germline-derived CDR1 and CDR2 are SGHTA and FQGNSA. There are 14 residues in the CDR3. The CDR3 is CASSLALIQYEQYF. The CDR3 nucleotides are TGTGCCAGCAGCTTAGCTCTCATACAATACGAGCAGTACTTC.

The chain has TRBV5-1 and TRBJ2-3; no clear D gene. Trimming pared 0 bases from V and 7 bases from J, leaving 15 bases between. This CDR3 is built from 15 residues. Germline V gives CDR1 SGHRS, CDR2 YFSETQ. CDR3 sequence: CASSLAISPENTQYF. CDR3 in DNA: TGCGCCAGCAGCTTGGCAATATCGCCAGAAAATACGCAGTATTTT.

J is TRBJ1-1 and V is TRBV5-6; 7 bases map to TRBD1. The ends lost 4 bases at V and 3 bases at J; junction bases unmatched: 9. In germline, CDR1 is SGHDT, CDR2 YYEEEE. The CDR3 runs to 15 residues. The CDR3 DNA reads TGTGCCAGCAGCCCAAGGTACAGGGGTGACACTGAAGCTTTCTTT. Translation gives CASSPRYRGDTEAFF.

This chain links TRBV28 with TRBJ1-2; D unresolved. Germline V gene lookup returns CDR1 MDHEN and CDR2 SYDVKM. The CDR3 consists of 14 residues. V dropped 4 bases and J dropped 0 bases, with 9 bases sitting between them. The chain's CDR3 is CASSSDVANYGYTF. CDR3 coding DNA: TGTGCCAGCAGTTCCGACGTGGCTAACTATGGCTACACCTTC.

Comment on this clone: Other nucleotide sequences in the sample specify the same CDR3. The CDR3 protein is CASSPRQVDTEAFF. Here the CDR3 DNA reads TGTGCCAGCTCACCACGACAGGTAGACACTGAAGCTTTCTTT. This chain joins TRBV18 and TRBJ1-1; TRBD1 might be the D (6 bases). Germline loops: CDR1 KGHSH, CDR2 LQKENI. This CDR3 contains 14 residues. V dropped 1 base and J dropped 3 bases, with 9 bases sitting between them.

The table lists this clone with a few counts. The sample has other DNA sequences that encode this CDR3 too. As DNA, the CDR3 is TGTGCCAGCTCACCACGTGACACGGAAAAACTGTTTTTT. This gives the protein CASSPRDTEKLFF. V gene TRBV18 combines with J gene TRBJ1-4; no definite D call. The V end lost 1 base, the J end lost 8 bases, and 8 bases lay between the germline ends. The CDR3 sequence is 13 residues long. CDR1 and CDR2 (germline): KGHSH, LQKENI.

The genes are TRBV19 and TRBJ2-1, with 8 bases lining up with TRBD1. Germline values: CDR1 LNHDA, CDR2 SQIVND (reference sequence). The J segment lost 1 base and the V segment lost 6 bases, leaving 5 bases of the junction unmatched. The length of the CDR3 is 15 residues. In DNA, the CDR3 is TGTGCCAGTAGGACCGGGACAGGATCCTACAATGAGCAGTTCTTC. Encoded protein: CASRTGTGSYNEQFF. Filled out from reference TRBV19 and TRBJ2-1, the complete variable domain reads DGGITQSPKYLFRKEGQNVTLSCEQNLNHDAMYWYRQDPGQGLRLIYYSQIVNDFQKGDIAEGYSVSREKKESFPLTVTSAQKNPTAFYLCASRTGTGSYNEQFFGPGTRLTVL.

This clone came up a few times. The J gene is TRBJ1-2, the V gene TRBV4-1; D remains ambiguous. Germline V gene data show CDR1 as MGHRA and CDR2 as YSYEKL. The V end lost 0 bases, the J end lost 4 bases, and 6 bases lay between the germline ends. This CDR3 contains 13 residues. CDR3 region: CASSQDQPYGYTF. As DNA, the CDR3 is TGCGCCAGCAGCCAAGATCAACCCTATGGCTACACCTTC.

The CDR3 region is CAWSVFGQSNQPQHF. The DNA for the CDR3 is TGTGCCTGGAGTGTATTTGGACAGAGCAATCAGCCCCAGCATTTT. The V and J genes are TRBV30 and TRBJ1-5, with D possibly TRBD1 on 6 matching bases. Deletions cut 0 bases from V and 1 base from J, with 10 bases between. The germline V gene has CDR1 GTSNPN and CDR2 SVGIG (reference sequence). There are 15 residues in the CDR3.

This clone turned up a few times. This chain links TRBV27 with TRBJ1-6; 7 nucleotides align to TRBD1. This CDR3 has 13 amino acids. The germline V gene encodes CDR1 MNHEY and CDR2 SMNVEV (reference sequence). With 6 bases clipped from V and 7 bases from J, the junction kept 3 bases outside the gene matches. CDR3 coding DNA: TGTGCCAGCAGCCAGACAGGGAATTCACCCCTCCACTTT. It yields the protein CASSQTGNSPLHF.

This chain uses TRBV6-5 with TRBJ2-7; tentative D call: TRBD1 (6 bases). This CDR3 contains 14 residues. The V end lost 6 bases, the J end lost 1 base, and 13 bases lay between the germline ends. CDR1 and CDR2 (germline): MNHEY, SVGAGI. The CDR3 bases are TGTGCCAGCAGCCAACAACAGGGTTCCTACGAGCAGTACTTC. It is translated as CASSQQQGSYEQYF.

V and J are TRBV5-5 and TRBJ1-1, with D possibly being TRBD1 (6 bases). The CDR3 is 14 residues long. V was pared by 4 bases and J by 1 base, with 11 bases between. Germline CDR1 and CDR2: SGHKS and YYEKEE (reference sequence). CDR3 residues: CASSRDTANTEAFF. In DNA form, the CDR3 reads TGTGCCAGCAGCAGGGACACGGCGAACACTGAAGCTTTCTTT. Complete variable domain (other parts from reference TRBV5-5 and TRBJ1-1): DAGVTQSPTHLIKTRGQQVTLRCSPISGHKSVSWYQQVLGQGPQFIFQYYEKEERGRGNFPDRFSARQFPNYSSELNVNALLLGDSALYLCASSRDTANTEAFFGQGTRLTVV.